This T cell receptor (beta chain) was found in a study of blood T cell repertoires in COVID-19 (dated by TCRdb to the early 2020s). In terms of the full investigation: Samples covering the acute and convalescent phases of COVID-19 were provided by collaborators in the United States, Italy and Spain. The material from the prospective study consisted of cDNA or gDNA derived from T cells, B-cell-depleted T cells, or PBMCs. The dataset comprised deeply sampled blood TCRbeta repertoires from subjects exposed to, actively infected with, or recovered from COVID-19. The repertoires were released in a freely available public database meant as a resource for research on the immune response to SARS-CoV-2. Where available, HLA class I and class II types were taken from metadata supplied by the sample provider and were not determined by assay-based typing. Nearly every sample came with metadata listing a de-identified subject ID, COVID-19 status, age in years and sex. The samples were drawn from two sources: the first 160 participants of the ongoing ImmuneRACE study, and some 1,300 subjects contributed by 6 global collaborators. On the study overall, not on this receptor specifically: The quantity of clinical and demographic metadata differed by source and by participant and was supplied without curation.

TCRbeta CDR3 regions were amplified from genomic DNA by means of the immunoSEQ Assay, a bias-controlled multiplex PCR. The authors' pipeline ran thus. The number of nucleated cells in each sample was estimated by amplification of reference gene primers within the assay. To quantify the absolute abundance of each unique TCRbeta CDR3 rearrangement, sequence reads were collapsed and filtered. For each sample, productive Simpson clonality was calculated as the square root of Simpson's diversity index over productive rearrangements. TCRdb limited this immuneACCESS table to in-frame rearrangements with V and J called. A share of clones is missing; checked studies link under half to unresolved V genes, and the rest is unexplained. The V and J calls and the clone size are those of that table, but D and trimming were determined from the DNA. The sample table shows more than 35,000 clones, and 75% to 90% are seen once. The ten largest clonotypes hold approximately 20% of the sample.

The germline V and J ends show losses of 3 bases and 0 bases respectively, and no gene match explains 12 bases of the junction. Including the terminal cysteine and phenylalanine, the CDR3 comprises 19 residues. The CDR3 DNA has 57 bases and is translated from base 1. From a lookup of the germline V gene, CDR1 and CDR2 are SGHTS and YDEGEE. This clone was found a few times. Its binding antigen is unknown. Base qualities are missing; no much larger clone stands one base away. Whole blood was collected in K2EDTA tubes by collaborating institutions according to the institutions' own protocols. For TCRbeta analysis, collaborators shipped samples in one of three forms: frozen whole blood, isolated PBMCs, or DNA extracted from either of those sample types.

The TCR originated in a man aged 70-80 years with acute or convalescent COVID-19. Sequenced sample: peripheral blood. This chain joins TRBV5-8 to TRBJ2-6; 7 bases in the junction line up with TRBD1. This receptor carries the CDR3 CASSSYPGQSYSGANVLTF. The DNA reads TGTGCCAGCAGCTCATACCCGGGACAGAGTTACTCTGGGGCCAACGTCCTGACTTTC.